A single sample is the source of the 14 T cell receptor beta chains below, sequenced in a study of beta chain features in type 1 diabetes. Points from the study as a whole: Patients with Type 1 diabetes showed moderately but significantly shorter TCRB CDR3s in all four CD4+ subsets.

Their specific antigens are unknown. Since all of the isolated RNA was reverse transcribed, expressed TCRB transcripts were what got sequenced. The data were produced by immunoSEQ multiplex PCR, yet TCRdb's version contains in-frame clones alone and is incomplete. Among some 350,000 clones listed, less than 15% were seen once. Sequencing was performed on naive CD4+ T cells from blood. The receptor source for this set is a woman younger than 35 with type 1 diabetes.

The chain combines TRBV29-1 with TRBJ1-1, with 7 bases identical to TRBD1. Losses at the gene ends were 6 bases for V and 2 bases for J; bases not matched to a gene: 9. The length of the CDR3 is 14 residues. The germline V gene has CDR1 SQVTM and CDR2 ANQGSEA. The DNA of the CDR3 is TGCAGCGTCCGAAACAGGGGTTCAAACACTGAAGCTTTCTTT. Its protein is CSVRNRGSNTEAFF.

The table lists this clone with a few counts. V usage is TRBV30 and J usage is TRBJ1-1, with D unclear. Germline CDR1 and CDR2: GTSNPN and SVGIG (reference sequence). The CDR3 length is 13 residues. Between the trimmed V and J ends, which lost 1 base and 6 bases, there was a span of 12 bases. The CDR3 DNA reads TGTGCCTGGAGTGGACGTTCGGAGGCTGAAGCTTTCTTT. Translation: CAWSGRSEAEAFF.

The V gene is TRBV29-1, the J gene TRBJ2-7; TRBD1 matches at 7 bases. V was pared by 7 bases and J by 5 bases, with 8 bases of the junction left unmatched. This CDR3 is built from 12 residues. Germline V gene lookup returns CDR1 SQVTM and CDR2 ANQGSEA. This CDR3 is CSGRQGIHEQYV. In DNA, the CDR3 is TGCAGCGGCCGACAGGGCATCCACGAGCAGTACGTC.

The table lists this clone with a few counts. The chain has TRBV28 and TRBJ1-5; D perhaps matches TRBD1 (5 bases). This CDR3 comprises 13 residues. Germline assignment: CDR1 MDHEN and CDR2 SYDVKM. Trimming left V 7 bases short and J 5 bases short, with 12 bases between. The CDR3 DNA is TGTGCCAGCACGGAAACAGGTGATCAGCCCCAGCATTTT. Its translation is CASTETGDQPQHF.

The V and J genes are TRBV5-4 and TRBJ2-7; 9 bases align to TRBD1. V was clipped by 4 bases and J by 4 bases; unmatched bases: 6. CDR1 is SGHNT and CDR2 is YYREEE in the germline V gene (reference sequence). There are 14 residues in the CDR3. The CDR3 nucleotides read TGTGCCAGCAGCCGGGGACAGGGCGGGTACGAGCAGTACTTC. Its protein is CASSRGQGGYEQYF.

This clone was found a few times. The chain couples TRBV19 to TRBJ2-7; D unclear. Germline assignment: CDR1 LNHDA and CDR2 SQIVND (reference sequence). Trimming removed 3 bases from V and 5 bases from J, with 5 bases in between. The CDR3 has 11 amino acids. In DNA form, the CDR3 reads TGTGCCAGTAGTATTCGGGACGAGCAGTACTTC. Protein sequence: CASSIRDEQYF.

This clone has just a few counts. The rearrangement uses TRBV4-3 and TRBJ1-1; tentatively, D is TRBD1 (5 bases). Germline V CDR1 and CDR2: LGHNA, YSLEER. CDR3 length: 17 residues. V lost 1 base and J 2 bases, leaving 17 bases between the germline ends. In DNA form, the CDR3 reads TGCGCCAGCAGCCAAGGAAGGGGAGGGTACGTTAACACTGAAGCTTTCTTT. Its protein product is CASSQGRGGYVNTEAFF.

This clone occurred a few times. The chain couples TRBV28 to TRBJ2-4; TRBD1 matches 11 bases. Germline V CDR1 and CDR2: MDHEN, SYDVKM. V shed 6 bases, J shed 16 bases, and the junction held 23 bases outside the gene matches. This CDR3 region has 17 residues. The CDR3 bases are TGTGCCAGCAGCCTCACACAAATCGGACAGGGGGCGATTCGAGGCTACTTC. Protein product: CASSLTQIGQGAIRGYF.

The rearrangement joins TRBV7-9 to TRBJ1-1; tentative D call: TRBD1 (6 bases). CDR3 length equals 13 residues. V lost 3 bases to trimming and J lost 6 bases, with 11 bases between them. CDR1 is SEHNR, CDR2 FQNEAQ, per germline (reference sequence). The CDR3 here is CASSFGGAAEAFF. DNA of the CDR3: TGTGCCAGCAGCTTTGGGGGGGCCGCTGAAGCTTTCTTT.

This clone was seen a few times. V and J are TRBV5-6 and TRBJ1-1; TRBD1 agrees at 8 bases. This CDR3 has 15 residues. Looked up from germline, CDR1 is SGHDT and CDR2 is YYEEEE. The junction had 9 bases not matched to a gene; V was cut back by 5 bases and J by 3 bases. The chain's CDR3 is CASSDFQGADTEAFF. Here the CDR3 DNA reads TGTGCCAGCAGTGATTTTCAGGGGGCGGACACTGAAGCTTTCTTT.

This clone was seen a few times. The V call is TRBV7-9, the J call TRBJ2-5; TRBD1 might be the D (6 bases). The CDR3 runs 17 residues. Trimming removed 1 base at V and 5 bases at J, with 20 bases between. Germline V gives CDR1 SEHNR, CDR2 FQNEAQ (reference sequence). The CDR3 nucleotides read TGTGCCAGCAGCTTAGGGTCAGGGGTTATGAAGTCGGAGACCCAGTACTTC. Protein sequence: CASSLGSGVMKSETQYF.

This clone was detected a few times. The J gene is TRBJ2-7, the V gene TRBV5-1, with 9 bases matching TRBD1. Germline loops: CDR1 SGHRS, CDR2 YFSETQ. The CDR3 has 15 residues. The trim removed 3 bases at V and 9 bases at J, leaving 13 bases unmatched. CDR3 DNA sequence: TGCGCCAGCAGCTCCGGGACAGGGCCCCTTGAAGGGCAGTACGTC. Its protein product is CASSSGTGPLEGQYV.

This clone occurred a few times. V is TRBV28 and J is TRBJ1-3; TRBD1 matches at 7 bases. Unmatched junction bases numbered 11, after V lost 5 bases and J lost 4 bases. The CDR3 contains 16 residues. CDR1 MDHEN and CDR2 SYDVKM come from the germline V gene. The CDR3 region has the DNA TGTGCCAGCAGTCCCGGGACAGACGCTCGAGGAAACACCATATATTTT. It yields the protein CASSPGTDARGNTIYF.

The gene calls are TRBV15 and TRBJ2-1, with D possibly matching TRBD2 (6 bases). CDR1 LNHNV and CDR2 YYDKDF come from the germline V gene (reference sequence). Trimming cost V 1 base and J 4 bases, with 11 bases left between them. The CDR3 consists of 15 residues. DNA for the CDR3: TGTGCCACCAGCAGAGGGGACTGGGGTTACAATGAGCAGTTCTTC. Protein: CATSRGDWGYNEQFF.